Presented here are 28 T cell receptor beta chains from one specimen sequenced in a study of T cell repertoires in breast cancer. Paired alpha-beta TCRs of CD8+ T cells were analyzed by expanded emulsion RT-PCR. During the second nested PCR, blocking oligonucleotides suppressed genes that were not paired. Via MiXCR, TCRdb re-called the emulsion pairing reads, giving one row per CDR3 protein. The top ten clones hold 55% to 75% of a sample with approximately 37,000 distinct CDR3 sequences, under 50% of them seen once. The specimen was CD8+ T cells. Source of these receptors: a pool of human donors with breast cancer or a healthy control (not recorded which).

The rearrangement links TRBV3-1 to TRBJ2-1; 8 bases are shared with TRBD2. The CDR3 loop spans 17 amino acids. V gave up 6 bases and J gave up 4 bases; unmatched junction bases: 14. The germline V gene has CDR1 LGHDT and CDR2 YNNKEL (reference sequence). The CDR3 coding sequence is TGTGCCAGCAGTCCACAGACTAGCGCGTCCCCTTACAATGAGCAGTTCTTC. This translates into CASSPQTSASPYNEQFF.

This clonotype was counted ten times or more. The rearrangement joins TRBV20-1 to TRBJ2-3; 7 nucleotides line up with TRBD2. Germline V gene data show CDR1 as DFQATT and CDR2 as SNEGSKA (reference sequence). The CDR3 is made up of 14 amino acids. V gave up 3 bases and J gave up 4 bases; unmatched junction bases: 7. Here the CDR3 reads CSASRAGRADTQYF. For the CDR3, the DNA is TGCAGTGCTAGTCGGGCAGGGAGGGCAGATACGCAGTATTTT.

The V call is TRBV4-2, the J call TRBJ2-1; the D gene could be TRBD1 or TRBD2 (5 bases each). Germline V CDR1 and CDR2: LGHNA, YNFKEQ. V lost 2 bases and J 6 bases, leaving 14 bases between the germline ends. CDR3 length: 15 amino acids. CDR3 sequence: CASSQKLGEINEQFF. As DNA, the CDR3 is TGTGCCAGCAGCCAAAAATTAGGGGAGATCAATGAGCAGTTCTTC.

In its sample, this clonotype is medium-sized. The genes are TRBV20-1 and TRBJ2-2; D call uncertain. V lost 6 bases and J lost 5, with 7 bases in between. This CDR3 region has 11 residues. Looked up from germline, CDR1 is DFQATT and CDR2 is SNEGSKA (reference sequence). CDR3 protein: CSAWGTGELFF. The CDR3 nucleotides read TGCAGTGCGTGGGGAACCGGGGAGCTGTTTTTT.

The CDR3 reads CASSPPPHYRGVFYEQYF. DNA of the CDR3: TGTGCCAGCTCACCACCGCCCCATTACAGGGGGGTTTTCTACGAGCAGTACTTC. V gene TRBV18 combines with J gene TRBJ2-7; 8 positions match TRBD1. The germline V gene encodes CDR1 KGHSH and CDR2 LQKENI. Losses at the gene ends were 0 bases for V and 3 bases for J; bases not matched to a gene: 13. The CDR3 has 18 amino acids.

The chain employs TRBV2 and TRBJ2-5; possible D gene TRBD2, 6 bases. The CDR3 spans 12 residues. V shed 9 bases and J shed 7 bases, with 15 bases lying between them. Germline V CDR1 and CDR2: SNHLY, FYNNEI. The CDR3 DNA follows: TGTGCCAGTGACATCGGGGGAGGGACCCAGTACTTC. It specifies CASDIGGGTQYF.

V is TRBV4-2 and J is TRBJ1-2, with a weak D call TRBD1 (5 bases). Trimming took 0 bases from V and 4 from J, leaving 18 bases between them. CDR1 and CDR2 (germline): LGHNA, YNFKEQ. The CDR3 length is 17 residues. CDR3 sequence: CASSQEVGTSLGYGYTF. CDR3 in DNA: TGTGCCAGCAGCCAAGAAGTAGGGACTTCTTTGGGCTATGGCTACACCTTC.

This clonotype was seen a few times. The chain employs TRBV7-2 and TRBJ1-3, with D perhaps TRBD1 (6 bases). V shed 3 bases and J shed 0 bases, with 15 bases lying between them. CDR3 size: 17 residues. Germline V lookup: CDR1 SGHTA, CDR2 FQGNSA. The CDR3 loop is CASSLVTGTFSGNTIYF. In DNA form, the CDR3 reads TGTGCCAGCAGCTTGGTCACAGGGACATTCTCTGGAAACACCATATATTTT.

The V and J genes are TRBV2 and TRBJ1-3; no reliable D call. The CDR3 covers 12 residues. Trimming stripped 3 bases from V and 4 bases from J, with 4 bases between. Per germline, CDR1 SNHLY and CDR2 FYNNEI. The CDR3: CASSEVGNTIYF. The CDR3 DNA reads TGTGCCAGCAGTGAGGTGGGAAACACCATATATTTT.

The V call is TRBV20-1, the J call TRBJ1-3; no clear D gene. CDR1 and CDR2 from the germline V gene are DFQATT and SNEGSKA (reference sequence). Trimming pared 3 bases from V and 4 bases from J, leaving 7 bases between. The CDR3 is 12 residues long. The CDR3 DNA reads as TGCAGTGCTAGTCCCCCGGGAAACACCATATATTTT. Translated, it gives CSASPPGNTIYF.

This clonotype has a single count. The chain employs TRBV18 and TRBJ2-1; 7 bases map to TRBD2. The CDR3 totals 15 residues. Germline CDR1 KGHSH, CDR2 LQKENI. V gave up 4 bases and J gave up 5 bases; unmatched junction bases: 8. As DNA, the CDR3 is TGTGCCAGCTCACAGGGCATCGGGACTAACAATGAGCAGTTCTTC. Protein sequence: CASSQGIGTNNEQFF.

This clonotype was seen just once. A much larger clonotype is one base distant, so this may be a read error. The CDR3 ends on some other residue instead of the conserved phenylalanine or tryptophan, so this is likely a read error. The rearrangement joins TRBV7-2 to TRBJ1-1; 7 positions match TRBD1. The CDR3 length is 14 residues. Germline lookup yields CDR1 SGHTA and CDR2 FQGNSA. J lost 1 base, V lost 2 bases, and 1 base had no gene match. The CDR3 region has the DNA TGTGCCAGCAGCTTAACAGGGGAGAACACTGAAGCTTTCCTT. Its translation: CASSLTGENTEAFL.

This clonotype was seen just once. The junction departs from the called germline gene at one end, perhaps through a read error. The chain combines TRBV5-5 with TRBJ2-1; D unclear. CDR3 length: 12 amino acids. Germline assignment: CDR1 SGHKS and CDR2 YYEKEE (reference sequence). The CDR3 DNA is TGCGCCAGCAGCTTGAATGACAATGAGCAGTTCTTC. Amino acid sequence: CASSLNDNEQFF.

A few counts support this clonotype. The chain combines TRBV20-1 with TRBJ2-7; TRBD2 matches 9 bases. In germline, CDR1 is DFQATT, CDR2 SNEGSKA (reference sequence). The length of the CDR3 is 14 residues. Unmatched junction bases numbered 4, after V lost 3 bases and J lost 1 base. CDR3 sequence: CSASGLAGSYEQYF. The CDR3 DNA sequence: TGCAGTGCTAGTGGGCTAGCGGGGTCCTACGAGCAGTACTTC.

The rearrangement uses TRBV7-8 and TRBJ2-1; TRBD2 matches 7 bases. CDR3 length: 13 residues. The germline CDR1 and CDR2 sequences are SGHVS and FQNEAQ. The V gene end was trimmed by 1 base and the J gene end by 12 bases; junction bases not matched to a gene: 6. CDR3 loop: CASSLGLAGRQFF. In DNA, the CDR3 is TGTGCCAGCAGCTTAGGACTAGCAGGGCGGCAGTTCTTC.

Comment on this clonotype: The junction shows a germline mismatch at one end, possibly a read error. V gene TRBV6-2 or TRBV6-3 combines with J gene TRBJ1-5; no firm D call. The CDR3 covers 13 residues. Germline CDR1 and CDR2: MNHEY and SVGEGT. CDR3 sequence reads: CASSLDSNQPRHF. Written as DNA, the CDR3 is TGTGCCAGCAGTTTAGATAGCAATCAGCCCCGGCATTTT.

The genes are TRBV14 and TRBJ2-4; D is ambiguous. The CDR3 sequence is 13 residues long. Germline lookup yields CDR1 SGHDN and CDR2 FVKESK. Trimming stripped 1 base from V and 9 bases from J, with 10 bases between. As DNA, the CDR3 is TGTGCCAGCAGCCAAGGACAAGGAACCATTCAGTACTTC. This codes for CASSQGQGTIQYF.

A word on this clonotype: One end of the junction fails to match germline, which may point to a read error. V gene TRBV10-1 combines with J gene TRBJ2-3; D unclear. This CDR3 comprises 14 residues. Germline V CDR1 and CDR2: WNHNN, SYGVQD (reference sequence). The CDR3: CASGDRVIADTQYF. Written as DNA, the CDR3 is TGCGCCAGCGGTGATAGAGTCATCGCAGATACGCAGTATTTT.

CDR3 amino acids: CSARDPAQPTRTEQYF. CDR3 nucleotides: TGCAGTGCTAGAGATCCGGCTCAACCCACTAGGACCGAGCAGTACTTC. This sequence joins TRBV20-1 and TRBJ2-7; tentative D call: TRBD2 (5 bases). In germline, CDR1 is DFQATT, CDR2 SNEGSKA (reference sequence). This CDR3 contains 16 residues. Trimming stripped 0 bases from V and 6 bases from J, with 21 bases between.

With respect to this clonotype: A read error is possible here, since a much larger clone lies one base away. Because the CDR3 is missing its conserved closing phenylalanine or tryptophan, this is likely a read error. This chain connects TRBV15 to TRBJ2-1, with no clear D. The V end was cut by 0 bases, the J end by 8 bases, with 11 bases between. Germline values: CDR1 LNHNV, CDR2 YYDKDF (reference sequence). This CDR3 has 14 amino acids. The CDR3 region is CATSRDRRNYEQFL. The CDR3 bases are TGTGCCACCAGCAGAGATCGGAGAAACTATGAGCAGTTCCTC.

This clonotype was counted many times. This chain connects TRBV3-1 to TRBJ2-7; 7 bases match TRBD1. J was trimmed by 2 bases and V by 4 bases; bases with no gene match: 2. This CDR3 region has 13 residues. Germline V gives CDR1 LGHDT, CDR2 YNNKEL (reference sequence). The chain's CDR3 is CASSRGQTYEQYF. The CDR3 DNA follows: TGTGCCAGCAGCCGGGGACAGACCTACGAGCAGTACTTC.

This rearrangement joins TRBV6-1 to TRBJ2-7; a possible D gene is TRBD2 (6 bases). V shed 3 bases and J shed 5 bases, with 14 bases lying between them. CDR3 length equals 14 residues. Germline V gives CDR1 MNHNS, CDR2 SASEGT. CDR3 nucleotides: TGTGCCAGCAGTGAGCGGGACTTCCTAGACGAGCAGTACTTC. Its translation: CASSERDFLDEQYF.

The chain is built from TRBV5-1 and TRBJ2-4; 9 bases agree with TRBD1. Trimming took 0 bases from V and 13 from J; bases not matched to a gene: 8. The CDR3 has 14 amino acids. Germline loops: CDR1 SGHRS, CDR2 YFSETQ. The CDR3 DNA reads TGCGCCAGCAGCTTGGCCCCGGGACAGGGTTTACAGTACTTC. Translated, it gives CASSLAPGQGLQYF. Filled out from reference TRBV5-1 and TRBJ2-4, the complete variable domain reads KAGVTQTPRYLIKTRGQQVTLSCSPISGHRSVSWYQQTPGQGLQFLFEYFSETQRNKGNFPGRFSGRQFSNSRSEMNVSTLELGDSALYLCASSLAPGQGLQYFGAGTRLSVL.

The chain links TRBV12-3 or TRBV12-4 to TRBJ1-1, with D possibly TRBD1 on 5 matching bases. The ends were cut back, 2 bases at V and 5 bases at J, with 9 bases in the middle. The CDR3 covers 13 residues. The CDR3 DNA reads TGTGCCAGCAGTTTACTAGGGGAAACTGAAGCTTTCTTT. Amino acid sequence: CASSLLGETEAFF.

In its sample, this clonotype was seen once. The rearrangement links TRBV20-1 to TRBJ2-7; no reliable D call. The CDR3 contains 12 residues. Trimming shortened V by 3 bases and J by 4 bases, and 10 bases separated the two germline ends. Per the germline V gene, CDR1 is DFQATT and CDR2 is SNEGSKA (reference sequence). The CDR3 spells CSASSSTYEQYF. CDR3 nucleotide sequence: TGCAGTGCTAGCAGCAGTACTTACGAGCAGTACTTC.

This clonotype was detected a few times. The rearrangement uses TRBV5-1 and TRBJ2-7; D gene unclear. The germline V and J ends were trimmed by 1 base and 2 bases, with 10 bases remaining between them. CDR1 and CDR2 (germline): SGHRS, YFSETQ. CDR3 length: 14 amino acids. The CDR3, as DNA: TGCGCCAGCAGCTTGAAGGGCGGACCCTACGAGCAGTACTTC. Translated, it gives CASSLKGGPYEQYF.

This chain links TRBV30 with TRBJ2-7; D is uncertain. The ends were cut back, 5 bases at V and 0 bases at J, with 8 bases in the middle. Germline V gives CDR1 GTSNPN, CDR2 SVGIG (reference sequence). The CDR3 extends over 12 amino acids. This chain's CDR3 is CAWANPSYEQYF. The CDR3 DNA is TGTGCCTGGGCGAATCCCTCCTACGAGCAGTACTTC.

This clonotype has more than one count but fewer than ten. The CDR3: CAGLETNTGELFF. CDR3 bases: TGTGCTGGGTTAGAAACAAACACCGGGGAGCTGTTTTTT. This chain links TRBV19 with TRBJ2-2; no reliable D call. The germline gives CDR1 LNHDA, CDR2 SQIVND (reference sequence). The CDR3 has 13 amino acids.